Following are 23 T cell receptor beta chains from one sample sequenced in a study of OX40 agonist ivuxolimab in advanced cancers. Libraries were constructed by the immunoSEQ multiplex PCR assay. Drawn from immuneACCESS, this table holds only the in-frame rearrangements with V and J called that TCRdb kept. Clones are partly lost; checked studies trace under half to an unresolved V gene and leave the rest unexplained. Across this sample there are 45,000 or so clones, with more than 70% seen only once. The ten most abundant clones make up less than 1.3% of the sample. The source was CD4+ or CD8+ T cells sorted from blood, collected in a trial of the OX40 agonist ivuxolimab. These receptors were taken from an adult with an advanced solid tumor such as melanoma, head and neck, liver or kidney cancer.

The rearrangement links TRBV9 to TRBJ1-2; D not certain. V was trimmed by 0 bases and J by 1 base, leaving 7 bases between them. Per germline, CDR1 SGDLS and CDR2 YYNGEE. The CDR3 contains 14 residues. The DNA of the CDR3 is TGTGCCAGCAGCGTAGCTGGGAGTAACTATGGCTACACCTTC. Protein product: CASSVAGSNYGYTF.

The sample holds a few counts of this clone. The J gene is TRBJ2-7, the V gene TRBV7-9; D perhaps matches TRBD2 (6 bases). The CDR3 runs 14 residues. The germline V and J ends were trimmed by 4 bases and 6 bases, with 16 bases remaining between them. Germline-derived CDR1 and CDR2 are SEHNR and FQNEAQ (reference sequence). The CDR3 protein is CASSSPGVRGEQYF. The CDR3 DNA reads as TGTGCCAGCAGCTCACCGGGAGTTCGTGGCGAGCAGTACTTC.

This clone appeared once. The V call is TRBV19, the J call TRBJ2-3; the match to TRBD2 covers 12 bases. From germline, CDR1 is LNHDA and CDR2 SQIVND (reference sequence). The CDR3 length is 14 residues. V dropped 6 bases and J dropped 7; count of bases not matched to a gene: 5. The CDR3 loop reads CASRLAGGGNTQYF. DNA for the CDR3: TGTGCCAGTAGGCTAGCGGGAGGGGGAAATACGCAGTATTTT.

The genes are TRBV7-6 and TRBJ2-5; D remains ambiguous. Germline loops: CDR1 SGHVS, CDR2 FNYEAQ. Trimming left V 3 bases short and J 1 base short, with 9 bases between. The CDR3 runs 14 residues. The CDR3 here is CASSFSPAQETQYF. The CDR3 DNA is TGTGCCAGCAGCTTTTCGCCAGCCCAAGAGACCCAGTACTTC.

The chain uses TRBV6-1 and TRBJ1-5; D is undetermined. The V gene lost 2 bases and the J gene lost 7 bases, with 15 bases spanning the gap. This CDR3 spans 15 amino acids. CDR1 and CDR2 (germline): MNHNS, SASEGT. Here the CDR3 DNA reads TGTGCCAGCAGTGAACCCAATCAAGGGAAGCAGCCCCAGCATTTT. Amino acids: CASSEPNQGKQPQHF.

The V and J genes are TRBV9 and TRBJ2-2; TRBD1 might be the D (5 bases). Germline CDR1 is SGDLS and CDR2 is YYNGEE. The CDR3 runs 16 residues. The germline V and J ends were trimmed by 0 bases and 2 bases, with 11 bases remaining between them. The CDR3 DNA follows: TGTGCCAGCAGCGTAGGCCCCCAGGGTAACACCGGGGAGCTGTTTTTT. Its translation is CASSVGPQGNTGELFF.

This clone was counted between two and nine times. This chain's CDR3 is CAWSPGTVEKLFF. The CDR3 nucleotides are TGTGCCTGGAGTCCAGGGACAGTTGAAAAACTGTTTTTT. The chain links TRBV30 to TRBJ1-4; 7 nucleotides agree with TRBD1. The trim removed 2 bases at V and 7 bases at J, leaving 4 bases unmatched. The CDR3 sequence is 13 residues long. CDR1 GTSNPN and CDR2 SVGIG come from the germline V gene (reference sequence).

Here the CDR3 DNA reads TGTGCCATCAGTGAACACACCGGGGAGCTGTTTTTT. This sequence encodes CAISEHTGELFF. The V and J genes are TRBV10-3 and TRBJ2-2; no firm D call. Germline loops: CDR1 ENHRY, CDR2 SYGVKD. The CDR3 runs 12 residues. Trimming removed 3 bases at V and 3 bases at J, with 2 bases between.

The V and J genes are TRBV7-2 and TRBJ2-3, with a tentative D call TRBD2 (6 bases). V lost 2 bases and J lost 2, with 8 bases in between. CDR1 and CDR2 (germline): SGHTA, FQGNSA. This CDR3 has 14 residues. This CDR3 reads CASSLLANTDTQYF. The CDR3 DNA follows: TGTGCCAGCAGCTTACTAGCGAACACAGATACGCAGTATTTT.

The chain couples TRBV6-5 to TRBJ1-3; 9 positions agree with TRBD1. With V trimmed by 6 bases and J by 2 bases, 5 bases remained unmatched. This CDR3 has 15 residues. Germline CDR1 and CDR2: MNHEY and SVGAGI. The DNA for the CDR3 is TGTGCCAGCAGAAAACAGGGGGCGGCTGGAAACACCATATATTTT. Encoded protein: CASRKQGAAGNTIYF.

This clone was seen a handful of times. The chain carries TRBV30 and TRBJ1-5, with a possible D match to TRBD1 (5 bases). This CDR3 comprises 13 residues. From germline, CDR1 is GTSNPN and CDR2 SVGIG (reference sequence). Deletions cut 2 bases from V and 9 bases from J, with 14 bases between. The CDR3 bases are TGTGCCTGGAGTCAGGGTTCCGGATTGCCCCAGCATTTT. Translated, it gives CAWSQGSGLPQHF.

This clone was detected once. The V gene is TRBV6-1, the J gene TRBJ1-1; D ambiguous. Germline assignment: CDR1 MNHNS and CDR2 SASEGT. This CDR3 region has 15 residues. Trimming stripped 3 bases from V and 0 bases from J, with 11 bases between. The CDR3 protein is CASSDRGEMNTEAFF. The CDR3 DNA follows: TGTGCCAGCAGTGATCGGGGAGAGATGAACACTGAAGCTTTCTTT.

V is TRBV19 and J is TRBJ1-4, with D perhaps TRBD1 (5 bases). The CDR3 is 15 residues long. Germline lookup yields CDR1 LNHDA and CDR2 SQIVND (reference sequence). Between the trimmed V and J ends, which lost 3 bases and 5 bases, there was a span of 13 bases. CDR3 protein: CASSIKGTDNEKLFF. The CDR3 DNA reads TGTGCCAGTAGTATTAAAGGGACGGACAATGAAAAACTGTTTTTT.

This sequence joins TRBV25-1 and TRBJ1-2, with D possibly being TRBD1 (5 bases). V lost 3 bases, J lost 3 bases, and 14 bases lay in between. Looked up from germline, CDR1 is MGHDK and CDR2 is SYGVNS. There are 15 residues in the CDR3. CDR3 residues: CASSDPGLLDYGYTF. CDR3 nucleotides: TGTGCCAGCAGTGACCCAGGGCTACTGGACTATGGCTACACCTTC.

The chain couples TRBV9 to TRBJ2-1; D is perhaps TRBD1 (5 bases). Deletions cut 0 bases from V and 9 bases from J, with 16 bases between. The CDR3 consists of 15 residues. Germline loops: CDR1 SGDLS, CDR2 YYNGEE. CDR3 in amino acids: CASSVGQGAKTEQFF. CDR3 bases: TGTGCCAGCAGCGTAGGTCAGGGCGCCAAGACTGAGCAGTTCTTC.

The chain joins TRBV28 to TRBJ1-1, with D unresolved. Germline-derived CDR1 and CDR2 are MDHEN and SYDVKM. The CDR3 sequence is 15 residues long. Trimming shortened V by 5 bases and J by 1 base, and 14 bases separated the two germline ends. The CDR3 nucleotides read TGTGCCAGCAGTGCGCCCCGGACGGGGAACACTGAAGCTTTCTTT. Protein product: CASSAPRTGNTEAFF.

The chain carries TRBV7-2 and TRBJ2-4; D is uncertain. Germline V lookup: CDR1 SGHTA, CDR2 FQGNSA. V dropped 3 bases and J dropped 9 bases, with 15 bases sitting between them. CDR3 length: 14 residues. CDR3 bases: TGTGCCAGCAGCTTGACACGGGCAGTGGGCATTCAGTACTTC. It encodes CASSLTRAVGIQYF.

The V gene is TRBV9, the J gene TRBJ2-3; TRBD1 might be the D (5 bases). The CDR3 consists of 15 residues. Between the trimmed V and J ends, which lost 0 bases and 2 bases, there was a span of 10 bases. The V gene's germline CDR1 is SGDLS and CDR2 YYNGEE. The CDR3 sequence: CASSVEGNPTDTQYF. The DNA for the CDR3 is TGTGCCAGCAGCGTAGAGGGGAACCCCACAGATACGCAGTATTTT. Together with reference TRBV9 and TRBJ2-3, the CDR3 gives the full variable domain: DSGVTQTPKHLITATGQRVTLRCSPRSGDLSVYWYQQSLDQGLQFLIQYYNGEERAKGNILERFSAQQFPDLHSELNLSSLELGDSALYFCASSVEGNPTDTQYFGPGTRLTVL.

The chain employs TRBV7-2 and TRBJ2-3; 10 bases are shared with TRBD2. After removal of 2 bases from V and 5 bases from J, the junction contained 7 bases not matched to a gene. This CDR3 region has 16 residues. Germline loops: CDR1 SGHTA, CDR2 FQGNSA. CDR3 residues: CASSLTSGRAGDTQYF. The CDR3 coding sequence is TGTGCCAGCAGCTTAACGAGCGGGAGGGCGGGAGATACGCAGTATTTT.

The table lists this clone with a count of one. This rearrangement joins TRBV9 to TRBJ1-1; D is unresolved. Germline V CDR1 and CDR2: SGDLS, YYNGEE. The CDR3 length is 13 residues. V was trimmed by 3 bases and J by 6 bases, leaving 12 bases between them. The CDR3 loop reads CASSEMGFPEAFF. DNA of the CDR3: TGTGCCAGCAGCGAGATGGGTTTTCCTGAAGCTTTCTTT.

The chain employs TRBV7-9 and TRBJ2-1; D not certain. The CDR3 is 14 residues long. The germline V gene encodes CDR1 SEHNR and CDR2 FQNEAQ (reference sequence). V lost 3 bases, J lost 5 bases, and 11 bases lay in between. CDR3 residues: CASSFREAHNEQFF. In DNA, the CDR3 is TGTGCCAGCAGCTTTAGGGAAGCACACAATGAGCAGTTCTTC.

The chain employs TRBV7-2 and TRBJ2-5; TRBD2 aligns across 9 bases. This CDR3 is 15 amino acids long. CDR1 and CDR2 (germline): SGHTA, FQGNSA. V lost 4 bases, J lost 0 bases, and 3 bases stayed unmatched. For the CDR3, the DNA is TGTGCCAGCAGCTGGGGCGGGGGGGACCAAGAGACCCAGTACTTC. It encodes CASSWGGGDQETQYF.

The gene calls are TRBV28 and TRBJ2-5, with 12 positions matching TRBD2. This CDR3 has 15 amino acids. From germline, CDR1 is MDHEN and CDR2 SYDVKM. V shed 2 bases and J 5 bases; nucleotides not matched to a gene: 3. CDR3: CASSLLAGGRETQYF. The CDR3 coding sequence is TGTGCCAGCAGTTTACTAGCGGGAGGGCGGGAGACCCAGTACTTC.